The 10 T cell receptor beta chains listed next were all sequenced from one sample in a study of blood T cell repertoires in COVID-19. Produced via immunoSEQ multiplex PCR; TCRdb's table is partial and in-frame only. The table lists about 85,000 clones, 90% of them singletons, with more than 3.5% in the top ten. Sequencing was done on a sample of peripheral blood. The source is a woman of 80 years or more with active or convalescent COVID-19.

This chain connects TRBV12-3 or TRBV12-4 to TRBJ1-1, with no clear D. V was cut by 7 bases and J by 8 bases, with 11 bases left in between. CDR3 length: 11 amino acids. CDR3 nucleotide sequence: TGTGCCAGCATGAGGTCGGGGGAAGCTTTCTTT. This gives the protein CASMRSGEAFF.

CDR3 in amino acids: CASLLRGYTF. CDR3 nucleotide sequence: TGTGCCAGCCTTCTCCGTGGCTACACCTTC. The V and J genes are TRBV11-3 and TRBJ1-2; D unresolved. Germline V CDR1 and CDR2: SGHNT, YENEEA. V was trimmed by 8 bases and J by 7 bases, leaving 8 bases between them. The CDR3 loop spans 10 amino acids.

The CDR3 reads CASSPKGAQGQPQHF. As DNA, the CDR3 is TGTGCCAGCTCACCAAAGGGGGCGCAGGGTCAGCCCCAGCATTTT. V usage is TRBV18 and J usage is TRBJ1-5; 7 positions agree with TRBD1. From germline, CDR1 is KGHSH and CDR2 LQKENI. The trim removed 2 bases at V and 6 bases at J, leaving 7 bases unmatched. This CDR3 comprises 15 residues.

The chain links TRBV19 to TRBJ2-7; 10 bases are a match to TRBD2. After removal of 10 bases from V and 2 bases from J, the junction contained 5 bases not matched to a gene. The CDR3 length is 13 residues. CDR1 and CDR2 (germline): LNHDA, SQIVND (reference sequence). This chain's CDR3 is CATRTSGTYEQYF. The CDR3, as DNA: TGTGCCACCAGGACTAGCGGTACCTACGAGCAGTACTTC.

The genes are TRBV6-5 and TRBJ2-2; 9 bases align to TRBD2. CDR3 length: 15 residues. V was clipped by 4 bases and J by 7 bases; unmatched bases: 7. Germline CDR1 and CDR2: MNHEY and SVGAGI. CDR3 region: CASSLAGVVGGELFF. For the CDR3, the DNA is TGTGCCAGCAGTTTAGCGGGAGTAGTTGGCGGGGAGCTGTTTTTT.

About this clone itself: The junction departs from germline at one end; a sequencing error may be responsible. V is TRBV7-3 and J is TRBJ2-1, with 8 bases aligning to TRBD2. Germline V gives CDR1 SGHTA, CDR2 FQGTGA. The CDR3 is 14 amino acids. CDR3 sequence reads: CASSPLMAGLGAIF. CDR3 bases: TGTGCCAGCAGCCCGCTTATGGCGGGACTAGGGGCAATCTTC.

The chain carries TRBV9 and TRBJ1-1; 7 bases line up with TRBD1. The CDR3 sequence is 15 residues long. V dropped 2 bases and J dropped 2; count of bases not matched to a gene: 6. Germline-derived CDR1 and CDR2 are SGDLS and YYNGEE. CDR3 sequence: CASSVRDSRNTEAFF. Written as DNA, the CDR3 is TGTGCCAGCAGCGTCAGGGACAGCAGAAACACTGAAGCTTTCTTT.

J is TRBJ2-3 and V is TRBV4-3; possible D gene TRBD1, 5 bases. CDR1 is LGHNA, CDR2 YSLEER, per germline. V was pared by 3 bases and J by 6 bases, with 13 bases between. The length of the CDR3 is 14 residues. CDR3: CASSHERGLDTQYF. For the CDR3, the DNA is TGCGCCAGCAGCCACGAAAGGGGTTTGGATACGCAGTATTTT.

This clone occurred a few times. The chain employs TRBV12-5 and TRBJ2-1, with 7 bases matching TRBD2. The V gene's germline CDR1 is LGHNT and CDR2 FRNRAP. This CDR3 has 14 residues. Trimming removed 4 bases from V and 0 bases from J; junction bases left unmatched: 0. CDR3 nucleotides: TGTGCTAGTGGTTCTAGCGGCTCCTACAATGAGCAGTTCTTC. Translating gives CASGSSGSYNEQFF.

The CDR3 DNA is TGTGCCAGTAGTATAGGTCCAGGGGGGAGCACAGATACGCAGTATTTT. Translation: CASSIGPGGSTDTQYF. The V call is TRBV19, the J call TRBJ2-3, with D possibly matching TRBD1 (7 bases). Trimming took off 1 base at V and 0 bases at J, with 11 bases between the two ends. Germline CDR1 is LNHDA and CDR2 is SQIVND (reference sequence). The CDR3 is 16 amino acids. The variable domain in full, with the rest retrieved from reference TRBV19 and TRBJ2-3, is DGGITQSPKYLFRKEGQNVTLSCEQNLNHDAMYWYRQDPGQGLRLIYYSQIVNDFQKGDIAEGYSVSREKKESFPLTVTSAQKNPTAFYLCASSIGPGGSTDTQYFGPGTRLTVL.